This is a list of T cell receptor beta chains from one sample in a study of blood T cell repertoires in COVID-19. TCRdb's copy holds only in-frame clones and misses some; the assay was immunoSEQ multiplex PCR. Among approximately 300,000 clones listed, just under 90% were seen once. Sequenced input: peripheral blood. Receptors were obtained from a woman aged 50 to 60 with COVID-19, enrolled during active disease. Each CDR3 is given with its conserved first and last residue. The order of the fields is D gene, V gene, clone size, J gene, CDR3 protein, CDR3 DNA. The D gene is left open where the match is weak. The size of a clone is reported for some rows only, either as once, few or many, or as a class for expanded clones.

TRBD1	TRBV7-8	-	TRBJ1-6	CASSLAGGQGSPLHF	TGTGCCAGCAGCTTAGCAGGGGGCCAGGGGTCACCCCTCCACTTT
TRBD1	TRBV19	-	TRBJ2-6	CASSIGQGAVVLTF	TGTGCCAGTAGTATAGGACAGGGGGCGGTCGTCCTGACTTTC
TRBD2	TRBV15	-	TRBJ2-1	CATSGRERESYNEQFF	TGTGCCACCAGCGGACGCGAGCGGGAGTCCTACAATGAGCAGTTCTTC
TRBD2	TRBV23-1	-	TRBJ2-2	CASNLGLQLPLNTGELFF	TGCGCCAGCAACCTGGGACTACAGCTACCCCTGAACACCGGGGAGCTGTTTTTT
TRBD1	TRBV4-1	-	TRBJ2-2	CASSLYHGTDDPGELFF	TGCGCCAGCAGCCTTTACCACGGGACAGATGATCCCGGGGAGCTGTTTTTT
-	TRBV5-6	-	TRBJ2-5	CASSLGAREYF	TGTGCCAGCAGCTTGGGGGCGCGGGAGTACTTC
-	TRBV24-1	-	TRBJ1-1	CATSDLKGSANTEAFF	TGTGCCACCAGTGATTTGAAGGGGTCGGCGAACACTGAAGCTTTCTTT
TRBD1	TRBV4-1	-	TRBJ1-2	CASSLTRGQGSYGYTF	TGCGCCAGCAGCCTCACAAGGGGACAGGGGTCCTATGGCTACACCTTC
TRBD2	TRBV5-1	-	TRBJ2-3	CASNRGASGYTDTQYF	TGCGCCAGCAACCGCGGGGCTAGCGGCTACACAGATACGCAGTATTTT
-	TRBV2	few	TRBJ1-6	CASSTGRNSPLHF	TGTGCCAGCAGCACGGGAAGGAATTCACCCCTCCACTTT
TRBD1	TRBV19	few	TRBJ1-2	CASARDSELGYTF	TGTGCCAGTGCCCGGGACAGCGAACTGGGCTACACCTTC
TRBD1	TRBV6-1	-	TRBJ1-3	CASSEGRGPPGNTIYF	TGTGCCAGCAGTGAAGGAAGGGGGCCACCTGGAAACACCATATATTTT
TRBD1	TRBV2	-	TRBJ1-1	CASREGGASTEAFF	TGTGCCAGCAGAGAAGGGGGCGCGAGCACTGAAGCTTTCTTT
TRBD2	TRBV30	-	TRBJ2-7	CAWERLAAYEQYF	TGTGCCTGGGAGAGACTAGCGGCCTACGAGCAGTACTTC
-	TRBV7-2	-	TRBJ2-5	CASSLAGSGETQYF	TGTGCCAGCAGCTTAGCCGGGAGCGGCGAGACCCAGTACTTC
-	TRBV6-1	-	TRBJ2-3	CASSEVRTSTDTQYF	TGTGCCAGCAGTGAAGTCCGGACTAGCACAGATACGCAGTATTTT